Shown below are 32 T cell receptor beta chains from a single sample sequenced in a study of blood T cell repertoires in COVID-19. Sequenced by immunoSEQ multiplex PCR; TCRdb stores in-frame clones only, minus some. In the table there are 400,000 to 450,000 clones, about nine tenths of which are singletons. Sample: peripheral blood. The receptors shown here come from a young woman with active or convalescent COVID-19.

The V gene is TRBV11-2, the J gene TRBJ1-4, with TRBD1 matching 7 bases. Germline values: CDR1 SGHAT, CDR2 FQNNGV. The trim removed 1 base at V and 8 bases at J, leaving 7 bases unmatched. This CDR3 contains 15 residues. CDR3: CASSLGAGGNEKLFF. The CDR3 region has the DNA TGTGCCAGCAGCTTAGGGGCAGGGGGTAACGAAAAACTGTTTTTT. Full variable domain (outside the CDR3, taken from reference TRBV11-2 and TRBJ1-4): EAGVAQSPRYKIIEKRQSVAFWCNPISGHATLYWYQQILGQGPKLLIQFQNNGVVDDSQLPKDRFSAERLKGVDSTLKIQPAKLEDSAVYLCASSLGAGGNEKLFFGSGTQLSVL.

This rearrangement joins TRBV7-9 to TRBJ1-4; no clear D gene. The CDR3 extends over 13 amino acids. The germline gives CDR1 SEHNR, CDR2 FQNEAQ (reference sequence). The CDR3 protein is CTNAGRSREKLFF. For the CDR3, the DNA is TGTACAAACGCGGGGAGGTCACGGGAAAAACTGTTTTTT.

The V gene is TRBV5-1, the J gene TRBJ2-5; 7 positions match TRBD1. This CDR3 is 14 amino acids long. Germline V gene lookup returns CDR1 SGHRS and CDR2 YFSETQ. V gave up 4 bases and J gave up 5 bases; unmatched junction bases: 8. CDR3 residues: CASSPRQGGETQYF. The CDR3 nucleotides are TGCGCCAGCAGCCCTCGACAGGGCGGGGAGACCCAGTACTTC.

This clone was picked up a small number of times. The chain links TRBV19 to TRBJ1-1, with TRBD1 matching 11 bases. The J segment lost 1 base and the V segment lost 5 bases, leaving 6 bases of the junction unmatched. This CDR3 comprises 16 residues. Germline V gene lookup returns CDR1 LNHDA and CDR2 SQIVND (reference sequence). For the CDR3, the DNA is TGTGCCAGTAGTTTTAGGACAGGGGGCTCGAACACTGAAGCTTTCTTT. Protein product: CASSFRTGGSNTEAFF.

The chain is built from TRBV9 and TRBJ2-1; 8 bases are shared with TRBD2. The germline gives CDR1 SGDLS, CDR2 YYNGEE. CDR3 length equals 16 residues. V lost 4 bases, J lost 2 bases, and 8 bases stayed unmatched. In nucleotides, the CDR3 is TGTGCCAGCAGCCCCCTGCGGGGGGCCCCCTACAATGAGCAGTTCTTC. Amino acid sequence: CASSPLRGAPYNEQFF.

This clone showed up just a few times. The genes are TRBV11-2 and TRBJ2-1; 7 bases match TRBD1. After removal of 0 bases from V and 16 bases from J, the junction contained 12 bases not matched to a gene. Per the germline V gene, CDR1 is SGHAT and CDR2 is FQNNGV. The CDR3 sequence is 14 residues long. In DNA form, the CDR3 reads TGTGCCAGCAGCTTAGATAGGTCGGACAGGAAGGGATTCTTC. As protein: CASSLDRSDRKGFF.

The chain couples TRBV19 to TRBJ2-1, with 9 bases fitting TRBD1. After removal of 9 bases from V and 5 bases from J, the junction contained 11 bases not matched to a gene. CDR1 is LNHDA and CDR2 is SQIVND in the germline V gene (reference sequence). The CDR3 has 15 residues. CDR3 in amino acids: CASEPGTGFDNEQFF. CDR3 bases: TGTGCCAGCGAGCCGGGGACAGGGTTTGACAATGAGCAGTTCTTC.

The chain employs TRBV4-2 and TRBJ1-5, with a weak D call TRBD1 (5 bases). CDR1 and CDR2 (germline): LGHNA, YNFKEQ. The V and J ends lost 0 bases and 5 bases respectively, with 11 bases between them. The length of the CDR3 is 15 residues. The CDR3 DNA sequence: TGTGCCAGCAGCCAAGATGGCAGGGTGGATCAGCCCCAGCATTTT. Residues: CASSQDGRVDQPQHF.

This chain's CDR3 is CASSREGARTDTQYF. CDR3 DNA sequence: TGTGCCAGCAGCAGAGAGGGAGCGCGCACAGATACGCAGTATTTT. The chain carries TRBV11-2 and TRBJ2-3, with D possibly matching TRBD2 (5 bases). V was cut by 5 bases and J by 1 base, with 13 bases left in between. The CDR3 totals 15 residues. Looked up from germline, CDR1 is SGHAT and CDR2 is FQNNGV.

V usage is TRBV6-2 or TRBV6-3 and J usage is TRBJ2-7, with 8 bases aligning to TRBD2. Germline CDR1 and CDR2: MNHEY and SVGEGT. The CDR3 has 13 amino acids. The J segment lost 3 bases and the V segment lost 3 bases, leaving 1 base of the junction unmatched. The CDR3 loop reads CASSYAGGYEQYF. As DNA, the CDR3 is TGTGCCAGCAGTTATGCGGGAGGCTACGAGCAGTACTTC.

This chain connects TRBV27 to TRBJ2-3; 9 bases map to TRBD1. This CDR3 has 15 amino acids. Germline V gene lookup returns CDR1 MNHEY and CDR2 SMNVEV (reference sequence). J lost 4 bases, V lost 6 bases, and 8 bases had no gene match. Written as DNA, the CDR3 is TGTGCCAGCAGCCGCCGGGACAGGGTAGCAGATACGCAGTATTTT. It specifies CASSRRDRVADTQYF.

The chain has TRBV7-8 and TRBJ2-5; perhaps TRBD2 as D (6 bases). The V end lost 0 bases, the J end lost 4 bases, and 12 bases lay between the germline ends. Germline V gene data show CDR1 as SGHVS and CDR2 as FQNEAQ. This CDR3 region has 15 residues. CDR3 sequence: CASSLASPGLETQYF. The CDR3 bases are TGTGCCAGCAGCTTAGCCTCTCCGGGACTAGAGACCCAGTACTTC.

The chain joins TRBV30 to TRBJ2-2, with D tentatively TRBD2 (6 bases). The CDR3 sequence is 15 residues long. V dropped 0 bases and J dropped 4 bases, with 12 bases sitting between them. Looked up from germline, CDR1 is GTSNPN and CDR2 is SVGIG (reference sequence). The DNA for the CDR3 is TGTGCCTGGAGTGTAGCGCTAGCGAGCACCGGGGAGCTGTTTTTT. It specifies CAWSVALASTGELFF.

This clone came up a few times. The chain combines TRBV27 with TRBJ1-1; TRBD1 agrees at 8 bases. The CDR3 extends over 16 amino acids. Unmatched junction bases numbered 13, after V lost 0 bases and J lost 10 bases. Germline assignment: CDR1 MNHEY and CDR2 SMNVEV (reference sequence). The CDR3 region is CASSLSPGQGIGGAFF. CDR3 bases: TGTGCCAGCAGTTTATCGCCAGGACAGGGTATTGGTGGAGCTTTCTTT.

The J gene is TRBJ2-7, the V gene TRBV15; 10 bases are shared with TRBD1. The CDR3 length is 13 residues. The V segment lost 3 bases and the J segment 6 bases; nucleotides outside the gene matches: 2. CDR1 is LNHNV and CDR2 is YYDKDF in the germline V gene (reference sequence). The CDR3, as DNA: TGTGCCACCAGCAGGGACAGGGGGTTCGAGCAGTACTTC. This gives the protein CATSRDRGFEQYF.

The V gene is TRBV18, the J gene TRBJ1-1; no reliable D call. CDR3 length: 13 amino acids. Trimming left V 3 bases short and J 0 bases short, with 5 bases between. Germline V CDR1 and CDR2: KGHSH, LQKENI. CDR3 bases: TGTGCCAGCTCACCGAGGATGAACACTGAAGCTTTCTTT. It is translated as CASSPRMNTEAFF.

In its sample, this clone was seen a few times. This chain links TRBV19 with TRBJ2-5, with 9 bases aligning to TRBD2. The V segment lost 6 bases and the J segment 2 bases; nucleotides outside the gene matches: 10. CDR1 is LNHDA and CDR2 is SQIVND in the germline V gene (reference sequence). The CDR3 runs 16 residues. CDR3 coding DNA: TGTGCCAGTAGCTTAGCGGGAGAGGGGTCTCAAGAGACCCAGTACTTC. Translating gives CASSLAGEGSQETQYF.

The chain's CDR3 is CASSLTYSYEQYF. CDR3 DNA sequence: TGTGCCAGCAGTCTTACATACTCCTACGAGCAGTACTTC. The rearrangement uses TRBV14 and TRBJ2-7; D remains unclear. The germline V gene encodes CDR1 SGHDN and CDR2 FVKESK. The CDR3 runs to 13 residues. The germline V and J ends were trimmed by 6 bases and 0 bases, with 9 bases remaining between them.

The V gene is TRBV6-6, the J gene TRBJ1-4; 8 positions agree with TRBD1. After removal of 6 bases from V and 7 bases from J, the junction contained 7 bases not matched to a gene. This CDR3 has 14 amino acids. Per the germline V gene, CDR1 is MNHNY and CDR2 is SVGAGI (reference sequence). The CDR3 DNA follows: TGTGCCAGCAGCCACCGACAGGGGAGTGAAAAACTGTTTTTT. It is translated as CASSHRQGSEKLFF.

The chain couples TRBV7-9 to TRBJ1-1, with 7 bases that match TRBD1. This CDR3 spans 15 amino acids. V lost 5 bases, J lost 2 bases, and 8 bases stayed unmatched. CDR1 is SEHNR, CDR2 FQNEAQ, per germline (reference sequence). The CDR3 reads CASSVPGTANTEAFF. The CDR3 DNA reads TGTGCCAGCAGCGTACCCGGGACAGCAAACACTGAAGCTTTCTTT.

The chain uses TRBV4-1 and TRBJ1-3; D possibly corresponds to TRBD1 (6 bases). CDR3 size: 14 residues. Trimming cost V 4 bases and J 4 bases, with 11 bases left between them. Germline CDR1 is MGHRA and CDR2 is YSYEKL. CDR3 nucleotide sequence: TGCGCCAGCAGCCCAACAGGGTCGGGAAACACCATATATTTT. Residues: CASSPTGSGNTIYF.

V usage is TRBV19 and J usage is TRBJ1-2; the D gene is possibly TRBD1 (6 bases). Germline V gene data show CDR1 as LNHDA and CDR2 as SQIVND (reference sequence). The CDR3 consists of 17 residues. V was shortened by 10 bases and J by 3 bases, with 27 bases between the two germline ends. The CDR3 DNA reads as TGTGCCACCCAGTACGTGGACAGCGACCGTTTTGACTATGGCTACACCTTC. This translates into CATQYVDSDRFDYGYTF.

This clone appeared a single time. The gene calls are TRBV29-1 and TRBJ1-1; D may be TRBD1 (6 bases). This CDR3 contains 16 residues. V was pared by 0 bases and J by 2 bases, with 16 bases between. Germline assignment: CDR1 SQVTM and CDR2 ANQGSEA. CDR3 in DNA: TGCAGCGTTGAAGATAGTGAGACAGGAATAAACACTGAAGCTTTCTTT. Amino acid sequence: CSVEDSETGINTEAFF.

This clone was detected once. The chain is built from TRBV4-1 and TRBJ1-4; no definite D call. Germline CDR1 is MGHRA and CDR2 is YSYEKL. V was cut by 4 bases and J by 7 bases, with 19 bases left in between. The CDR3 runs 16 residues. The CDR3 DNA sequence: TGCGCCAGCAGCCCCCAGCGGTCGATGGTGGTTGAAAAACTGTTTTTT. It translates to CASSPQRSMVVEKLFF.

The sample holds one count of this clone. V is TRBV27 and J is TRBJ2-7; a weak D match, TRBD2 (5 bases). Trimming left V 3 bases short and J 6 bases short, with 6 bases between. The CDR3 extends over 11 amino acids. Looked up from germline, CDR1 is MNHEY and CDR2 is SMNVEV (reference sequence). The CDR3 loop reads CASSFAGEQYF. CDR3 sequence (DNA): TGTGCCAGCAGTTTCGCGGGCGAGCAGTACTTC.

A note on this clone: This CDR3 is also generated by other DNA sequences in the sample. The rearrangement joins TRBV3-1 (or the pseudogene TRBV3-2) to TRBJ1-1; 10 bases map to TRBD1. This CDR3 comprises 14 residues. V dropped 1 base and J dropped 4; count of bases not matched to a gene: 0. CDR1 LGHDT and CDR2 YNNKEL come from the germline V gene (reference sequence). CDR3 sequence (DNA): TGTGCCAGCAGCCAAGGGACAGGGGGCACTGAAGCTTTCTTT. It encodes CASSQGTGGTEAFF.

CDR3 sequence reads: CASSISLREVAAFF. The CDR3 DNA reads TGTGCCAGTAGTATTAGTCTGAGAGAAGTTGCAGCTTTCTTT. The J gene is TRBJ1-1, the V gene TRBV19; D is unresolved. The CDR3 sequence is 14 residues long. Trimming left V 3 bases short and J 10 bases short, with 18 bases between. CDR1 and CDR2 from the germline V gene are LNHDA and SQIVND (reference sequence).

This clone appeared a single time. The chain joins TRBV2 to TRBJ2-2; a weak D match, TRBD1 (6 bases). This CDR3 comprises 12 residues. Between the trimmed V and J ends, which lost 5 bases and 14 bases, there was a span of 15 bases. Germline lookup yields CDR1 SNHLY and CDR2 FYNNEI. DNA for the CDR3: TGTGCCAGCAGTCCTTATCAGACAGGACTGTTTTTT. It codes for CASSPYQTGLFF.

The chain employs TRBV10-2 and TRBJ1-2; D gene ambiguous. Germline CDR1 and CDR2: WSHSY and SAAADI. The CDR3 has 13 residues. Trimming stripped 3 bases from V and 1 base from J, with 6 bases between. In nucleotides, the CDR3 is TGCGCCAGCAGTGAACAGAATAACTATGGCTACACCTTC. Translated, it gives CASSEQNNYGYTF.

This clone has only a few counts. The CDR3 reads CASSPREGGMNTEAFF. As DNA, the CDR3 is TGTGCCAGCTCACCACGGGAGGGGGGCATGAACACTGAAGCTTTCTTT. This chain joins TRBV18 and TRBJ1-1; perhaps TRBD1 as D (6 bases). Germline CDR1 reads KGHSH; CDR2 reads LQKENI. The CDR3 sequence is 16 residues long. Trimming pared 1 base from V and 0 bases from J, leaving 12 bases between.

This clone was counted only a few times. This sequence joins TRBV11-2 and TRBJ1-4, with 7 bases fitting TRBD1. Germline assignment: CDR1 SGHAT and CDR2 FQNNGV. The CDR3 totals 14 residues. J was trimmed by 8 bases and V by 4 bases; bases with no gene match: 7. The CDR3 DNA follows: TGTGCCAGCAGCTCTAGGGGGCGTCGGGAAAAACTGTTTTTT. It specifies CASSSRGRREKLFF.

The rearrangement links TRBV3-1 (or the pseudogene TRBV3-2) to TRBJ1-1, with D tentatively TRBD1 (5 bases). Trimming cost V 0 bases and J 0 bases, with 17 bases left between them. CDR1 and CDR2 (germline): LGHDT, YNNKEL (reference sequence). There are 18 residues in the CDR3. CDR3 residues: CASSQDDLGAHLNTEAFF. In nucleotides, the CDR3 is TGTGCCAGCAGCCAAGATGATTTAGGGGCACACCTGAACACTGAAGCTTTCTTT.